This T cell receptor beta chain derives from a study of blood T cell repertoires in COVID-19. Study background: T cells, B-cell-depleted T cells, or PBMCs provided the cDNA or gDNA that served as material.

V was clipped by 3 bases and J by 8 bases; unmatched bases: 9. This CDR3 is built from 15 residues. Germline V gene data show CDR1 as LNHDA and CDR2 as SQIVND (reference sequence). In the original analysis: Estimated nucleated cell counts came from reference gene primer amplification. The protocol was immunoSEQ multiplex PCR, while the TCRdb copy is restricted to in-frame clones and leaves out a portion. V, J and clone size were drawn from that table, and D and trimming were deduced from the DNA. The table has some 250,000 clones, around four fifths seen once. The genes are TRBV19 and TRBJ2-3, with TRBD1 identical over 9 bases. This sequence was found in a man in his forties with acute or convalescent COVID-19. Material for sequencing was peripheral blood. DNA of the CDR3: TGTGCCAGTAGTATTCCCGGGACAGGGTCCGGTACGCAGTATTTT. Translation gives CASSIPGTGSGTQYF.